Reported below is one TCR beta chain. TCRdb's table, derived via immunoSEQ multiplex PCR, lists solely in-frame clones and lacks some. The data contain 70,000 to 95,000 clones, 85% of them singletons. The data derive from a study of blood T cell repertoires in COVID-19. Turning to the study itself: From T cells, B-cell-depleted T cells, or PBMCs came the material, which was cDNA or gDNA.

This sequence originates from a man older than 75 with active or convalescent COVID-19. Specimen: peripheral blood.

This CDR3 is CASSVSGIETQYF. The CDR3 region has the DNA TGTGCCAGCAGCGTAAGCGGGATTGAGACCCAGTACTTC. This chain joins TRBV9 and TRBJ2-5, with 7 positions matching TRBD2. The CDR3 is made up of 13 amino acids. Looked up from germline, CDR1 is SGDLS and CDR2 is YYNGEE. J lost 5 bases, V lost 1 base, and 2 bases had no gene match.